This is a list of T cell receptor beta chains from one sample in a study of shared clonotypes between healthy human individuals. Clones were read by immunoSEQ multiplex PCR, and TCRdb kept only the in-frame ones, dropping some. The sample lists about 480,000 clones; about three quarters were seen once. The sequencing sample was made of PBMCs. The source is a woman aged 40-49 years in good health. Some clones in this sample may be carry-over from other donors' samples. CDR3s leave out the opening cysteine and the closing phenylalanine or tryptophan. The size entry is marked missing in some rows and otherwise reads once, few, many or a size class.

cdr3_length	v_call	clone_size	j_call	cdr3_aa
11	TRBV7-8	NA	TRBJ1-5	ASSLGLNQPQH
12	TRBV6-1	NA	TRBJ1-3	ASRNNGQGHTIY
12	TRBV5-1	NA	TRBJ1-2	ASSRNEGDSGYT
11	TRBV30	NA	TRBJ2-1	AWSVEWYNEQF
16	TRBV25-1	NA	TRBJ2-6	ASSDSSSPRSGANVLT
10	TRBV7-6	once	TRBJ1-1	ASSWDGTEAF
13	TRBV7-9	NA	TRBJ2-5	ASSLALAGGETQY
12	TRBV5-1	NA	TRBJ2-3	ASSPGLRTDTQY
12	TRBV7-9	NA	TRBJ2-2	ATRRGGNTGELF
12	TRBV7-9	NA	TRBJ2-3	ASSLQGATDTQY
12	TRBV28	NA	TRBJ2-7	ASSSPGRLYEQY
12	TRBV14	NA	TRBJ1-2	ASSQWTGAYGYT
14	TRBV7-6	many	TRBJ2-7	ASSGWTSGNNYEQY
13	TRBV10-2	NA	TRBJ2-1	ASIVDRGRVDEQF
13	TRBV6-4	NA	TRBJ2-1	ASSEGQGAYNEQF
13	TRBV18	NA	TRBJ1-1	ASSLLGQGERGAF
12	TRBV6-5	NA	TRBJ1-4	ASSPDRGGEKLF
10	TRBV7-2	few	TRBJ2-3	ASSSTGVKQY
12	TRBV29-1	NA	TRBJ2-6	SVLRTSGANVLT
14	TRBV30	NA	TRBJ2-1	AWNFAGGRHYNEQF
19	TRBV13	NA	TRBJ1-5	ASSLGQSGEVLGYSNQPQH
13	TRBV18	once	TRBJ2-7	ASSATSGSIYEQY
13	TRBV15	NA	TRBJ2-1	ATSLGTEAYNEQF
13	TRBV28	NA	TRBJ2-5	ASSRIDRRGETQY
11	TRBV30	NA	TRBJ2-5	AWSMTGAETQY
15	TRBV9	few	TRBJ2-1	ASSPGQIAGEVNEQF
13	TRBV4-2	NA	TRBJ1-2	ASSQDQGAQGGYT
11	TRBV7-3	few	TRBJ2-7	ASSLTLGYEQY
13	TRBV28	many	TRBJ2-7	ASSPSGMSPYEQY
12	TRBV30	NA	TRBJ1-5	AWSVWQGNQPQH
13	TRBV19	few	TRBJ1-5	ASSFTGTGIQPQH